This T cell receptor beta chain was observed in a study of Graves' ophthalmopathy and Graves' hyperthyroidism. Germline values: CDR1 MDHEN, CDR2 SYDVKM. V gave up 3 bases and J gave up 6 bases, with 15 bases separating them. This CDR3 region has 15 residues. The authors amplified TCR beta CDR3 regions, and they did so from RNA transcripts for repertoire sequencing. The first round was an RT-PCR with HTBI primers, and the second round was a multiplex PCR. TCRdb ran MiXCR on the multiplex PCR reads and lists one entry per CDR3 protein. The sample lists hundreds of thousands of distinct CDR3 sequences, about 15% occurring once.

The sequenced sample consisted of blood. The J gene is TRBJ1-5, the V gene TRBV28, with D hard to call. The TCR sequence derives from a woman under 40 with Graves' ophthalmopathy. CDR3 bases: TGTGCCAGCAGTTTTTCGAGGGCTGGTGGTCAGCCCCAGCATTTT. Translation: CASSFSRAGGQPQHF.